Below are 9 T cell receptor beta chains sequenced from a single sample in a study of Graves' ophthalmopathy and Graves' hyperthyroidism. RNA transcripts provided the template for amplifying TCR beta CDR3 regions. HTBI primers were used in a first-round RT-PCR, which preceded a second-round multiplex PCR. TCRdb reanalysed the multiplex PCR reads using MiXCR and keeps one entry per CDR3 protein. The table has about 1.2 million distinct CDR3 sequences, 36% seen once. The sample consisted of peripheral blood or thyroid tissue (not recorded which). These receptors originate from an adult man with Graves' hyperthyroidism.

This clonotype was observed a few times. This could be a read error, since a much larger clone is one nucleotide away. The chain combines TRBV20-1 with TRBJ1-2, with D uncertain. CDR1 is DFQATT, CDR2 SNEGSKA, per germline (reference sequence). Trimming left V 6 bases short and J 4 bases short, with 9 bases between. The CDR3 is 11 amino acids. CDR3 in amino acids: CSAPDGYGYTF. As DNA, the CDR3 is TGCAGTGCCCCGGATGGCTATGGCTACACCTTC.

In regard to this clonotype: The junction departs from germline at one end; a sequencing error may be responsible. The chain employs TRBV12-3 or TRBV12-4 and TRBJ2-5; 7 bases match TRBD2. The CDR3 runs 13 residues. For the CDR3, the DNA is TGTGCCAGCTGGGAGGGCTTTCAAGAGACCCGGTACTTC. As protein: CASWEGFQETRYF.

This clonotype was seen more than once but under ten times. The chain has TRBV5-1 and TRBJ2-7; 9 bases fit TRBD1. With 4 bases clipped from V and 3 bases from J, the junction kept 11 bases outside the gene matches. Germline assignment: CDR1 SGHRS and CDR2 YFSETQ. The CDR3 extends over 16 amino acids. CDR3 DNA sequence: TGCGCCAGCAGCCAGGACCGGGACAGGGCCCGCTACGAGCAGTACTTC. Protein product: CASSQDRDRARYEQYF.

The genes are TRBV29-1 and TRBJ2-5, with a weak D call TRBD2 (5 bases). This CDR3 spans 15 amino acids. CDR1 and CDR2 (germline): SQVTM, ANQGSEA. Deletions cut 4 bases from V and 9 bases from J, with 24 bases between. CDR3 nucleotides: TGCAGCGTTGGGGAGTGTGACCTTCAATATCAGCCCCAGTACTTC. As protein: CSVGECDLQYQPQYF.

This clonotype was picked up many times. The chain is built from TRBV15 and TRBJ1-3; no clear D gene. The CDR3 length is 16 residues. V dropped 0 bases and J dropped 0 bases, with 9 bases sitting between them. Germline CDR1 and CDR2: LNHNV and YYDKDF (reference sequence). This CDR3 reads CATSRDGSYSGNTIYF. CDR3 DNA: TGTGCCACCAGCAGAGACGGGAGTTACTCTGGAAACACCATATATTTT.

V gene TRBV20-1 combines with J gene TRBJ2-7, with TRBD2 as a possible D gene (5 bases). CDR3 length: 14 amino acids. Looked up from germline, CDR1 is DFQATT and CDR2 is SNEGSKA (reference sequence). V was pared by 1 base and J by 2 bases, with 12 bases between. In nucleotides, the CDR3 is TGCAGTGCTAGAGGGGCTAGCACCCCCTACGAGCAGTACTTC. As protein: CSARGASTPYEQYF.

The chain combines TRBV20-1 with TRBJ2-2; no reliable D call. The germline V and J ends were trimmed by 0 bases and 0 bases, with 5 bases remaining between them. Germline-derived CDR1 and CDR2 are DFQATT and SNEGSKA (reference sequence). This CDR3 spans 14 amino acids. The CDR3 DNA is TGCAGTGCTAGAGACGGATCGAACACCGGGGAGCTGTTTTTT. This sequence encodes CSARDGSNTGELFF.

This clonotype was observed many times. This chain connects TRBV20-1 to TRBJ2-5, with 11 bases matching TRBD2. Germline V CDR1 and CDR2: DFQATT, SNEGSKA (reference sequence). The CDR3 covers 14 residues. The ends lost 1 base at V and 5 bases at J; junction bases unmatched: 3. The CDR3 protein is CSARVAGGLETQYF. The DNA for the CDR3 is TGCAGTGCTAGAGTAGCGGGGGGGCTGGAGACCCAGTACTTC.

J is TRBJ1-5 and V is TRBV12-3 or TRBV12-4; D is possibly TRBD1 (6 bases). V shed 6 bases and J shed 9 bases, with 18 bases lying between them. The CDR3 runs to 14 residues. The CDR3 protein is CASRLGRGQRPQHF. The CDR3 nucleotides are TGTGCCAGCAGACTAGGGCGGGGACAACGGCCCCAGCATTTT.